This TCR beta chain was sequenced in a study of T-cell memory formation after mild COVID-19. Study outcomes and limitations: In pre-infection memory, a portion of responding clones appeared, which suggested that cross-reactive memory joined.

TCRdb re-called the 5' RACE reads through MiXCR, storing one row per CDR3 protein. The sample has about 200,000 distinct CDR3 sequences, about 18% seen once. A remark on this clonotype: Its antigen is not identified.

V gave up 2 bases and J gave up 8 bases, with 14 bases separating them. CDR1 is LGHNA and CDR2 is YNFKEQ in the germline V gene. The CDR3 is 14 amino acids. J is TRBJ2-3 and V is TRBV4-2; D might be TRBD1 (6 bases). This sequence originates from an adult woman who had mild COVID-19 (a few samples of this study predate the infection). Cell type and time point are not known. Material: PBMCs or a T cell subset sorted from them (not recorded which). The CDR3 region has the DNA TGTGCCAGCAGCCAATCCCACGGCAGGGGTACGCAGTATTTT. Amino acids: CASSQSHGRGTQYF.